This T cell receptor (beta chain) was sequenced during a study of T-cell reconstitution after alpha-beta-depleted transplantation in children. Regarding the study as a whole: It was surviving recipient T cells and thymic progenitors that gave some patients high TCRbeta diversity at day 60. At one year after transplant, newly produced T cells mostly accounted for T-cell counts and diversity.

In regard to this clonotype: Its antigen is undetermined.

Germline V CDR1 and CDR2: SGHTA, FQGNSA. This CDR3 contains 15 residues. V was pared by 5 bases and J by 4 bases, with 8 bases of the junction left unmatched. As it was prepared, the TCRbeta library received unique molecular identifiers. TCRdb called the PCR reads again in MiXCR, with one record for every CDR3 protein. This table has around 440,000 distinct CDR3 sequences, 15% to 20% appearing once. This specimen consisted of PBMCs, mostly from graft donor cells, obtained 360 days after TCRalphabeta/CD19-depleted stem cell transplant. The sequence derives from a boy in the first two years of life who had a stem cell transplant for Wiskott-Aldrich syndrome, so the T cells may come from the graft donor. This chain links TRBV7-2 with TRBJ2-3; 8 positions agree with TRBD1. The CDR3 DNA follows: TGTGCCAGCAGCCACTGGACAGGGAGTGCAGATACGCAGTATTTT. The encoded protein is CASSHWTGSADTQYF.